Listed below are T cell receptor beta chains from one sample, sequenced in a study of blood T cell repertoires in COVID-19. Measured with immunoSEQ multiplex PCR; TCRdb has only the in-frame clones, and not every one. The data contain 370,000 or so clones, over 65% of them singletons. The sample comprised peripheral blood. Every receptor here comes from a human donor with acute or convalescent COVID-19. The donor label of this sample is uncertain. The CDR3 runs from the conserved cysteine through the conserved F or W. Each record gives: V gene, J gene, CDR3 protein.

TRBV7-2,TRBJ2-1,CASSLGGRLVNEQFF
TRBV7-8,TRBJ1-2,CASSLGRLYGYTF
TRBV7-2,TRBJ1-3,CASSLVLPAGNTIYF
TRBV28,TRBJ1-2,CASSVAQNYTF
TRBV24-1,TRBJ2-1,CATSDFGGSRSYNEQFF
TRBV6-5,TRBJ2-6,CASRSQGSGANVLTF
TRBV6-2/TRBV6-3,TRBJ1-2,CASSGTGTGGFFGYGYTF
TRBV3-1/TRBV3-2,TRBJ2-7,CASSPWAVRLAGGRYEQYF
TRBV18,TRBJ2-7,CASSPLPGGQYEQYF
TRBV7-2,TRBJ1-6,CASSLHVGQGRSPLHF
TRBV4-1,TRBJ1-4,CASSRPAGRDEKLFF
TRBV29-1,TRBJ1-1,CSVEQGASTEAFF
TRBV5-1,TRBJ2-1,CASSRLGAGDEQFF